What follows is one T cell receptor beta chain and its context. This entry is derived from a study of T-cell memory formation after mild COVID-19. TCRdb processed the 5' RACE reads anew with MiXCR; each CDR3 protein has one entry. Here the sample spans roughly 620,000 distinct CDR3 sequences, about a sixth being singletons. CDR3 length: 14 amino acids. V was cut by 5 bases and J by 5 bases, with 15 bases left in between. The V gene's germline CDR1 is LNHDA and CDR2 SQIVND (reference sequence). V usage is TRBV19 and J usage is TRBJ1-1, with D uncertain. This TCR was recovered from an adult woman who had mild COVID-19 (a few samples of this study predate the infection). Cell type and time point are not known. Sequenced input: PBMCs or a T cell subset sorted from them (not recorded which). The CDR3 DNA is TGTGCCAGTAGTCGCTGGACCGATGTGACTGAAGCTTTCTTT. Encoded protein: CASSRWTDVTEAFF.